This TCR beta chain was recovered during a study of human T cells and chemical hapten exposure. Study at large: Patch tests put 0.01% DPC on the upper back, read at 6 days.

Sample time point: patch test 3, about 24 weeks after DPC sensitization. Treatment given: therapeutic diphenylcyclopropenone sensitization with weekly scalp DPC. Blood sampling occurred before each patch-test application. CDR1 is MNHEY and CDR2 is SVGAGI in the germline V gene. Trimming took off 2 bases at V and 5 bases at J, with 8 bases between the two ends. The CDR3 spans 13 residues. TCRdb reprocessed the RACE reads via MiXCR and lists one record per CDR3 protein. The table shows 100,000 to 120,000 distinct CDR3 sequences, with under 35% occurring only once. The origin of this receptor is a man between 35 and 55 years old with alopecia areata. Some clones in this sample may be carry-over from other donors' samples. The sequencing here drew on whole blood, taken in connection with sensitization to the hapten diphenylcyclopropenone (DPC). The rearrangement links TRBV6-5 to TRBJ2-3; D remains ambiguous. CDR3 loop: CASSYRRKDTQYF. The CDR3 DNA reads as TGTGCCAGCAGTTACCGGAGAAAAGATACGCAGTATTTT.